These T cell receptor beta chains were read from a single sample in a study of cytomegalovirus exposure and HLA in healthy donors. Some clones are missing from TCRdb's copy, which holds only in-frame ones; the method was immunoSEQ multiplex PCR. The profile shows 92,000 or so clones, around 96% of them singletons. Specimen: PBMCs. The receptor set was obtained from a man younger than 35 in good health and CMV-seronegative. Each CDR3 is given without its conserved first and last residue.

j_call	v_call	cdr3_aa
TRBJ1-3	TRBV7-9	ASNDGHSGNTIY
TRBJ1-1	TRBV30	AWSTQMNTEAF
TRBJ2-1	TRBV19	ASTDGGLSSYNEQF
TRBJ1-1	TRBV10-2	ASSERGGSTEAF
TRBJ1-1	TRBV7-9	ASNPTGSFTEAF
TRBJ1-1	TRBV11-2	ASSLVYGETEAF
TRBJ1-2	TRBV6-1	ASSSWDSQGGYT
TRBJ2-3	TRBV7-2	ASSLLSTQY
TRBJ2-3	TRBV7-9	ASSGLDSTDTQY
TRBJ2-2	TRBV13	ASSLGDRDTGELF
TRBJ1-5	TRBV7-2	ASSYEGGYNQPQH